Each of the 17 T cell receptor beta chains below was sequenced from the same sample in a study of blood T cells in healthy people across ages. The use of a sample-barcoded 5' primer and a J-beta primer mix characterized a second PCR of 7 to 11 cycles. In TCRdb, the 5' RACE reads were re-called with MiXCR into one record per CDR3 protein. This table has about 1,500,000 distinct CDR3 sequences, around two fifths appearing once. Sequencing input: blood. Receptor source: a woman between 18 and 30 years old in good health.

The rearrangement uses TRBV27 and TRBJ1-3, with no clear D. The CDR3 sequence is 14 residues long. Trimming left V 8 bases short and J 0 bases short, with 11 bases between. Germline CDR1 MNHEY, CDR2 SMNVEV (reference sequence). CDR3 in DNA: TGTGCCAGCCCTCGAAGAGGCTCTGGAAACACCATATATTTT. It is translated as CASPRRGSGNTIYF.

The chain uses TRBV10-2 and TRBJ1-1; D ambiguous. Between the trimmed V and J ends, which lost 3 bases and 7 bases, there was a span of 15 bases. The V gene's germline CDR1 is WSHSY and CDR2 SAAADI. The CDR3 runs 14 residues. As DNA, the CDR3 is TGCGCCAGCAGTGAATCGGCCCGAGCTAATGAAGCTTTCTTT. This translates into CASSESARANEAFF.

This clonotype has more than one count but fewer than ten. J is TRBJ2-7 and V is TRBV27, with 11 bases lining up with TRBD1. The CDR3 is 16 amino acids. The germline V gene encodes CDR1 MNHEY and CDR2 SMNVEV (reference sequence). The ends lost 5 bases at V and 2 bases at J; junction bases unmatched: 8. The CDR3 sequence: CASSTLPGQGAYEQYF. CDR3 nucleotide sequence: TGTGCCAGCAGTACCCTCCCGGGACAGGGGGCCTACGAGCAGTACTTC.

The chain links TRBV20-1 to TRBJ1-4; no clear D gene. Deletions cut 0 bases from V and 0 bases from J, with 20 bases between. The CDR3 is 19 amino acids. Looked up from germline, CDR1 is DFQATT and CDR2 is SNEGSKA (reference sequence). CDR3 coding DNA: TGCAGTGCTAGAGACAGCGATGGGGTCTTTCCTGCAACTAATGAAAAACTGTTTTTT. Its translation: CSARDSDGVFPATNEKLFF.

The chain carries TRBV6-6 and TRBJ2-7, with 13 bases identical to TRBD2. CDR1 MNHNY and CDR2 SVGAGI come from the germline V gene (reference sequence). There are 17 residues in the CDR3. The junction had 13 bases not matched to a gene; V was cut back by 4 bases and J by 7 bases. For the CDR3, the DNA is TGTGCCAGCAGTTCTAGGACCGGGACTAGCGGGATATATGAGCAGTACTTC. Translation gives CASSSRTGTSGIYEQYF.

On this clonotype: Mismatch with germline at one junction end may stem from a read error. The rearrangement joins TRBV5-1 to TRBJ1-1; 9 bases agree with TRBD1. The CDR3 length is 14 residues. CDR1 is SGHRS, CDR2 YFSETQ, per germline. In DNA form, the CDR3 reads TGCGCCGGCAGCTTCCTGACAGGGGGGGCTGAAGCTTTCTTT. Residues: CAGSFLTGGAEAFF.

The V and J genes are TRBV10-3 and TRBJ2-7; 11 nucleotides match TRBD1. The CDR3 spans 15 residues. Germline CDR1 is ENHRY and CDR2 is SYGVKD. V was clipped by 3 bases and J by 7 bases; unmatched bases: 8. The CDR3 nucleotides read TGTGCCATCAGTGATCCAGGACAGGGGGCGGGGGAGCAGTACTTC. This translates into CAISDPGQGAGEQYF.

Only a few counts were recorded for this clonotype. The chain recombines TRBV7-2 with TRBJ1-2; D remains unclear. The CDR3 contains 13 residues. Trimming pared 5 bases from V and 4 bases from J, leaving 11 bases between. The germline gives CDR1 SGHTA, CDR2 FQGNSA. CDR3 in DNA: TGTGCCAGCAGCCCTGATCCTCGCTATGGCTACACCTTC. Its translation: CASSPDPRYGYTF.

The chain uses TRBV9 and TRBJ2-7, with D hard to call. Deletions cut 4 bases from V and 7 bases from J, with 12 bases between. Germline loops: CDR1 SGDLS, CDR2 YYNGEE. The CDR3 spans 12 residues. In DNA, the CDR3 is TGTGCCAGCAGCTCTACGCGGAATGAGCAGTACTTC. Its protein is CASSSTRNEQYF.

V is TRBV3-1 and J is TRBJ2-1; tentatively, D is TRBD2 (7 bases). V was pared by 4 bases and J by 1 base, with 17 bases between. CDR1 is LGHDT and CDR2 is YNNKEL in the germline V gene (reference sequence). The CDR3 totals 17 residues. The CDR3 reads CASSLLGGQYSYNEQFF. The CDR3 nucleotides read TGTGCCAGCAGCCTCCTGGGGGGGCAGTATTCCTACAATGAGCAGTTCTTC.

The table lists this clonotype with many counts. This chain joins TRBV18 and TRBJ2-7, with D possibly TRBD1 on 6 matching bases. The V end lost 8 bases, the J end lost 0 bases, and 20 bases lay between the germline ends. The germline V gene encodes CDR1 KGHSH and CDR2 LQKENI. The CDR3 loop spans 16 amino acids. The CDR3 sequence is CASTQGTTGTSYEQYF. The DNA of the CDR3 is TGTGCCAGCACACAGGGTACGACAGGTACCTCCTACGAGCAGTACTTC.

This clonotype was seen a few times. V and J are TRBV12-5 and TRBJ1-5; the D is unclear. The CDR3 sequence is 12 residues long. V gave up 7 bases and J gave up 2 bases, with 6 bases separating them. Germline CDR1 reads LGHNT; CDR2 reads FRNRAP. CDR3: CASVRGNQPQHF. CDR3 coding DNA: TGTGCTAGTGTGCGGGGCAATCAGCCCCAGCATTTT.

This clonotype was detected a few times. This CDR3 is CASSGKRKFF. CDR3 coding DNA: TGTGCCAGCAGTGGGAAAAGAAAGTTCTTC. The gene calls are TRBV6-1 and TRBJ2-1; no firm D call. From germline, CDR1 is MNHNS and CDR2 SASEGT. The V end lost 4 bases, the J end lost 14 bases, and 9 bases lay between the germline ends. The CDR3 is 10 amino acids.

This clonotype has more than one count but fewer than ten. The chain employs TRBV5-1 and TRBJ1-4; TRBD1 matches 9 bases. V lost 3 bases, J lost 4 bases, and 1 base stayed unmatched. The CDR3 spans 14 residues. Per germline, CDR1 SGHRS and CDR2 YFSETQ. CDR3: CASSSDRGNEKLFF. The CDR3 DNA reads TGCGCCAGCAGCTCGGACAGGGGTAATGAAAAACTGTTTTTT.

This chain uses TRBV9 with TRBJ2-3, with a possible D match to TRBD1 (6 bases). Trimming stripped 3 bases from V and 3 bases from J, with 17 bases between. Germline assignment: CDR1 SGDLS and CDR2 YYNGEE. The CDR3 has 16 amino acids. CDR3 sequence reads: CASSEGHPFGTDTQYF. The DNA for the CDR3 is TGTGCCAGCAGCGAGGGACACCCTTTTGGGACAGATACGCAGTATTTT. Complete variable domain (other parts from reference TRBV9 and TRBJ2-3): DSGVTQTPKHLITATGQRVTLRCSPRSGDLSVYWYQQSLDQGLQFLIQYYNGEERAKGNILERFSAQQFPDLHSELNLSSLELGDSALYFCASSEGHPFGTDTQYFGPGTRLTVL.

The rearrangement uses TRBV29-1 and TRBJ2-2; TRBD2 is a possible D gene (6 bases). This CDR3 has 13 amino acids. Deletions cut 5 bases from V and 0 bases from J, with 7 bases between. Germline V gene data show CDR1 as SQVTM and CDR2 as ANQGSEA. CDR3 residues: CSVSGSNTGELFF. The CDR3 DNA reads as TGCAGCGTTAGCGGGTCGAACACCGGGGAGCTGTTTTTT.

The chain links TRBV4-1 to TRBJ2-4; D might be TRBD2 (6 bases). This CDR3 comprises 15 residues. The V end lost 2 bases, the J end lost 13 bases, and 21 bases lay between the germline ends. Germline CDR1 and CDR2: MGHRA and YSYEKL. The CDR3: CASSQPPAGSREQYF. Here the CDR3 DNA reads TGCGCCAGCAGCCAACCCCCGGCGGGGTCTCGAGAGCAGTACTTC.